This TCR beta chain was recovered during a study of identical twins (dated by TCRdb to 2015 to 2016). About the study as a whole: To test whether fetal clonotypes persist, the study used deep sequencing on TCR alpha and beta repertoires from monozygotic twins, unrelated adults of various ages, and cord blood. To rule out contamination, replicate twin experiments were performed at different times with different library preparation protocols. General conclusions and limits of the study: Compared with coincidental sharing between unrelated individuals, an excess of low generation-probability sequences was observed among out-of-frame TCR alpha sequences shared between twins. Because the same donors could not be followed over many years, the conclusions depended on cross-sectional statistical analysis. A weaker excess of twin sharing was found in beta out-of-frame sequences because the signal-to-noise ratio was lowered by fewer shared sequences. Zero-insertion analyses could be partly confounded by invariant T cells such as MAIT and iNKT, though diverse VJ usage argued against such confounding for most clonotypes. Abundant cord blood beta clonotypes had fewer insertions, young adult naive repertoires showed a similar but weaker trend, and memory repertoires showed no such trend. In monozygotic twins, out-of-frame TCR alpha sharing was systematically underestimated by recombination models, although the models agreed with sharing between unrelated individuals.

Between the V and J ends, shortened by 3 bases and 5 bases respectively, the junction contains 5 bases. The germline V gene yields SGHTA for CDR1 and FQGNSA for CDR2. The CDR3 measures 12 amino acids from cysteine to phenylalanine. The retained sequence is limited to the CDR3, 36 bases, with the frame set at the first base. Receptor amplification or capture employed 5' RACE. These reads were obtained on an Illumina HiSeq 2000. Template switching added a universal primer binding site, and the final cDNA carried a unique molecular identifier that allowed TCR cDNA molecules to be counted accurately. First-strand cDNA for TCR alpha and beta chains was synthesized from specific primers in the conserved constant-segment region. Each cDNA library was double barcoded, with a SMART-Mk sample barcode plus Illumina barcodes, to control for contamination. TruSeq adapter sequences along with Illumina sample barcodes were introduced in two successive PCR steps. TCR alpha and beta cDNA libraries were sequenced on the Illumina HiSeq platform with custom primers. Regarding the original processing steps: Unique molecular identifiers were extracted from raw reads with MiGEC, and CDR3 positions were determined with MiXCR. For each individual, recombination models were inferred using an EM algorithm with the repgenHMM and IGoR tools. The tcR package in R was used for shared clonotype analysis, with sharing normalized by the product of cloneset sizes. To study raw recombination without the effects of thymic and clonal selection, out-of-frame nonproductive sequences were analyzed. TCRdb trimmed public reads at Q25 via fastp, called clones via MiXCR and kept in-frame beta chains. Every distinct CDR3 protein forms one entry, paired with its most common genes and DNA. The V and J calls were determined by TCRdb, not by the authors. This sample gives approximately 1.8 million distinct CDR3 sequences in total; 25% to 35% of them show up just once. The top ten hold over 0.25% of the sample.

Every donor was a healthy Caucasian. There are many counts of this clonotype. This clone's antigen is unknown. Base qualities are not recorded, but no much larger clone differs from it by a single base. The specimen sequenced was cord blood. This receptor chain uses TRBV7-2 and TRBJ1-5; confidence is insufficient to name the D gene. The sequence derives from a newborn girl in good health. CDR3 loop: CASSFRDQPQHF. Here is the DNA: TGTGCCAGCAGCTTCCGGGATCAGCCCCAGCATTTT.